A single TCR beta chain is shown here with its context. In its sample, this clone was seen a few times. Which antigen it targets is not known. Base qualities were left out, and no much larger clone turns up one base away. The data were taken from a study of tissue T cells after allogeneic stem cell transplantation (dated by TCRdb to the early 2020s). Concerning the study at large: When multiple samples of a tissue were available, H&E sections were reviewed by a pathologist, and samples with histologically apparent lymphocytes were prioritized for sequencing. On the human side, the study was prospective and observational, with no blinding or randomization. Using research autopsies of patients with and without GVHD, plus mouse models of GVHD, the study profiled TCR beta repertoires across many tissues. Overall results and qualifications from the work: No blood samples were available from the non-GVHD comparator patients. In both patients and mice, T cells from blood and spleen covered only a limited part of the TCR repertoire found in tissues. Not many T cell clones showed up in more than one patient, yet clustering based on motifs uncovered repertoire signatures that were shared across patients in a tissue-specific way. Within patients, how anatomically similar tissues were was a major factor shaping TCR repertoire composition, regardless of disease or transplant status. The patient cohort was small and varied clinically, and sampling depth was recognized as a limitation. Which tissue TCRs were alloreactive or antigen-specific was not determined in the study, and some of the clones might have been host cells that persisted.

The time point label, as the study defines it: human tissue collected at research (rapid) autopsy. Three non-HCT comparator patients with other cancers, having at least five GI tract samples and no known GI disease at death, were selected retrospectively. After a median post-mortem interval of approximately nine hours, the autopsy tissues collected included GI sites spanning esophagus to rectum, along with liver, skin and lymphoid organs including spleen. Each autopsy specimen was cut in two, with one portion flash-frozen in liquid nitrogen and the remainder formalin-fixed, and the outer muscle layers of GI specimens were removed. Genomic DNA was extracted from frozen tissues using the Mag-Bind Blood & Tissue DNA HDQ 96 Kit on a Chemagic 360 or the DNeasy Blood & Tissue Kit. Because of concern about red blood cell contamination, extracted DNA underwent additional purification with the Genomic DNA Clean & Concentrator-25 kit.

Receptor libraries were prepared by the immunoSEQ multiplex PCR assay. Adaptive Biotechnologies performed the TCRbeta CDR3 sequencing at survey depth and reported CDR3 sequences, V/J genes, productive frequency and template counts. TCR beta CDR3 regions were amplified from genomic DNA rather than RNA. The study's processing was this. Jensen-Shannon divergence served to quantify pairwise repertoire overlap between tissues, with 0 meaning identical and 1 meaning complete divergence. Tissues were clustered by single-linkage agglomerative hierarchical clustering of pairwise JSD values, and the clustering results were displayed as dendrograms. GLIPH2 was run on all patient samples with simulation_depth 1000, kmer_min_depth 3, cdr3_length_cutoff 8, keeping groups with more than two unique CDR3s. A standardized tissue-overlap score extrapolated Jaccard GLIPH-group overlap across patients to a standard repertoire size of 1000 clones. Linear mixed-effect models, with tissue as a fixed effect and individual as a random effect, were used to test how diversity related to clinical or experimental variables. Held by TCRdb, this immuneACCESS table contains in-frame sequences only and omits some clones. Under half of the omission traces to an unresolved V gene where checked; the cause of the rest is unknown. The DNA was the basis for D and trimming; V, J and clone size are from that table. The sample data list around 6,400 clones, and approximately 56% of these were observed just once. The ten biggest clones cover under 25% of the sample.

CDR1 and CDR2, looked up from the germline V gene, are SQVTM and ANQGSEA. V lost 6 bases and J lost 6 bases; the stretch between them is 12 bases long. From cysteine to phenylalanine, the CDR3 is 13 amino acids long. Only the CDR3 DNA is retained, 39 bases long and in frame from the first base. The sequences come from duodenum tissue, collected at autopsy. The sequence is built from TRBV29-1 and TRBJ1-6; a tentative D match to TRBD1 spans 5 bases. This TCR was sampled from a female donor aged 60 or older with lung cancer. For the CDR3, the sequence is CSVKTDPNSPLHF. Read as DNA, the sequence is TGCAGCGTCAAGACAGATCCTAATTCACCCCTCCACTTT.